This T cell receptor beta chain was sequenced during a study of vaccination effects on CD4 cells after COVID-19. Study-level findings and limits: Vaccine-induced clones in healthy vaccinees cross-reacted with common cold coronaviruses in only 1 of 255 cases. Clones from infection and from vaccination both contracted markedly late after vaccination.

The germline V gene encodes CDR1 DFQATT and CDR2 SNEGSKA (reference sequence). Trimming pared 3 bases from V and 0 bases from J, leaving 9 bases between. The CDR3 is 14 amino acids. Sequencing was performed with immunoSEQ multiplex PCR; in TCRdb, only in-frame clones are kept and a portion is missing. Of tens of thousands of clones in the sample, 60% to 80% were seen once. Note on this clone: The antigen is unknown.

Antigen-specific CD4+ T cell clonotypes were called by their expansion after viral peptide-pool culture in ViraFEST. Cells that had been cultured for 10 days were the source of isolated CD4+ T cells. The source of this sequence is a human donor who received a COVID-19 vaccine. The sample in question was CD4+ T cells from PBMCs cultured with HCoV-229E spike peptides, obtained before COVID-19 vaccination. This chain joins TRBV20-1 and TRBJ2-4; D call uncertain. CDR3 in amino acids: CSASSRLAKNIQYF. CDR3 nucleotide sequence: TGCAGTGCTAGTAGCAGACTAGCCAAAAACATTCAGTACTTC.